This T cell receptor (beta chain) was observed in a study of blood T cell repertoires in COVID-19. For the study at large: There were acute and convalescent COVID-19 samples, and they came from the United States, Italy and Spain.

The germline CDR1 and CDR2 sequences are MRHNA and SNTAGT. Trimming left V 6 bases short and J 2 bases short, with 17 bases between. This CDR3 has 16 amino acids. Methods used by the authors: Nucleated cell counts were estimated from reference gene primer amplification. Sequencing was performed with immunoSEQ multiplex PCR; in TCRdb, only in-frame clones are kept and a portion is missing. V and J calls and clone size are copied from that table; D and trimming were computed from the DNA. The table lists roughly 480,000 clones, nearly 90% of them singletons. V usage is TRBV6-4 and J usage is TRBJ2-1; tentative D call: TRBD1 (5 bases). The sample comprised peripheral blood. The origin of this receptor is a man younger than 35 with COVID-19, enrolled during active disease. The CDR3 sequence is CASSASGKRPYNEQFF. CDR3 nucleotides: TGTGCCAGCAGCGCCTCAGGGAAGCGTCCCTACAATGAGCAGTTCTTC.